This T cell receptor beta chain emerged from a study of post-analysis software for immune sequencing data. Background on the study: Some patients lacked subtype; others had relapsing-remitting, secondary progressive or progressive-relapsing disease.

This clonotype showed up many times. Unique molecular identifiers featured in each of the TCR beta cDNA libraries. Using its own MiXCR run on the PCR reads, TCRdb lists one record per CDR3 protein. Counted here are about 770,000 distinct CDR3 sequences, more than 45% occurring once; the ten biggest clones make up roughly 4.9%. The TCR originated in a girl aged 10 to 17 with multiple sclerosis. Sequences were obtained from blood.

CDR3 residues: CSVGRFGTGISYEQYF. The DNA of the CDR3 is TGCAGCGTTGGCCGTTTCGGGACAGGCATTTCCTACGAGCAGTACTTC. The chain recombines TRBV29-1 with TRBJ2-7; TRBD1 matches at 8 bases. J was trimmed by 1 base and V by 4 bases; bases with no gene match: 12. This CDR3 has 16 amino acids. CDR1 is SQVTM and CDR2 is ANQGSEA in the germline V gene.